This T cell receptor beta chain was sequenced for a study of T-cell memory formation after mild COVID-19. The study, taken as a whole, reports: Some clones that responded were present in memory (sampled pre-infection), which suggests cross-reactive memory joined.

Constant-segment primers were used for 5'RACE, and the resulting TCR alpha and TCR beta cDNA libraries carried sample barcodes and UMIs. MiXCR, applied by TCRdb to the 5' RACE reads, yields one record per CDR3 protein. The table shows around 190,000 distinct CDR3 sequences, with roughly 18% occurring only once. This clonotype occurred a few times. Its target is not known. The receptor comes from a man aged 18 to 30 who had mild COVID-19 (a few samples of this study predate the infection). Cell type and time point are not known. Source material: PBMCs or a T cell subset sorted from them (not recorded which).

The CDR3 sequence: CASGLDLVGTDTQYF. The CDR3 nucleotides are TGTGCTAGTGGTTTGGATCTGGTGGGTACAGATACGCAGTATTTT. The chain has TRBV12-5 and TRBJ2-3; D uncertain. The germline V gene encodes CDR1 LGHNT and CDR2 FRNRAP. V shed 1 base and J shed 3 bases, with 11 bases lying between them. This CDR3 spans 15 amino acids. The whole variable domain, remainder taken from reference TRBV12-5 and TRBJ2-3, is DARVTQTPRHKVTEMGQEVTMRCQPILGHNTVFWYRQTMMQGLELLAYFRNRAPLDDSGMPKDRFSAEMPDATLATLKIQPSEPRDSAVYFCASGLDLVGTDTQYFGPGTRLTVL.